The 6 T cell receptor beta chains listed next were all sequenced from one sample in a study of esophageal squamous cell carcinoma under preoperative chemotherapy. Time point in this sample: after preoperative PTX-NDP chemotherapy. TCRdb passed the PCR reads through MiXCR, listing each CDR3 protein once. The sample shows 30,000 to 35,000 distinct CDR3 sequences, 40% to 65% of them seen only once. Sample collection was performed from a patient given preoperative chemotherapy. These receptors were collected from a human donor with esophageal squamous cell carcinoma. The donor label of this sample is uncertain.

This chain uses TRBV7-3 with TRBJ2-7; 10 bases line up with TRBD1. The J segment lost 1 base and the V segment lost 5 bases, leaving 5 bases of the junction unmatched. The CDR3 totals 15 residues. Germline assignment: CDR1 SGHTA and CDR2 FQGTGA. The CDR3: CASSQTGGLSYEQYF. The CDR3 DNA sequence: TGTGCCAGCAGCCAGACAGGGGGCCTTTCCTACGAGCAGTACTTC.

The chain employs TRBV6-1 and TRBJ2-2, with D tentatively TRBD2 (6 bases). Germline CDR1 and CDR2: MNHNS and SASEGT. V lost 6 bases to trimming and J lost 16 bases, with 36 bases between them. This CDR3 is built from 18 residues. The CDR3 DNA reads TGTGCCAGCAGGAAACCTGGAGGCGGGGCTGTGAGCACCGGTGCGCAGTTTTTT. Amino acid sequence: CASRKPGGGAVSTGAQFF.

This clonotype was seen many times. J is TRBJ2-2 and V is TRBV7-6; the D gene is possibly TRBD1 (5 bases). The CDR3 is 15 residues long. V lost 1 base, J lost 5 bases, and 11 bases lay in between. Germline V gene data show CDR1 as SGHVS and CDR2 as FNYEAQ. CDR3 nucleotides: TGTGCCAGCAGCTTAGTCGCAGGGTCGACCGGGGAGCTGTTTTTT. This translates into CASSLVAGSTGELFF.

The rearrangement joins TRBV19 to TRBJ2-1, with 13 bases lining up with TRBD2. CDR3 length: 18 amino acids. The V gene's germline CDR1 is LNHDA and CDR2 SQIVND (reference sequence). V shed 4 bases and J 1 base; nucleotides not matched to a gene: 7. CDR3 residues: CASSTPGLAGRSYNEQFF. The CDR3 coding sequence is TGTGCCAGTAGTACACCGGGACTAGCGGGGAGATCCTACAATGAGCAGTTCTTC.

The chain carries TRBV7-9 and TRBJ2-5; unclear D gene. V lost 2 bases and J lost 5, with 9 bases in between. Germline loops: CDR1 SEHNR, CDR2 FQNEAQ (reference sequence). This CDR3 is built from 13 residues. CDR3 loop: CASSLLAGETQYF. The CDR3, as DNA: TGTGCCAGCAGCTTATTGGCTGGCGAGACCCAGTACTTC.

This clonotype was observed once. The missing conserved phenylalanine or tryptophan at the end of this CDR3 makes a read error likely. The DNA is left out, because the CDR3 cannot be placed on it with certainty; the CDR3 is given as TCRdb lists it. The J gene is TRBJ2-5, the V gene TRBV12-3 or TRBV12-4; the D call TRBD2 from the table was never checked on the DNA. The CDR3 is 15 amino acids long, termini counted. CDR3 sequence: CASSLASGRATTRYS.